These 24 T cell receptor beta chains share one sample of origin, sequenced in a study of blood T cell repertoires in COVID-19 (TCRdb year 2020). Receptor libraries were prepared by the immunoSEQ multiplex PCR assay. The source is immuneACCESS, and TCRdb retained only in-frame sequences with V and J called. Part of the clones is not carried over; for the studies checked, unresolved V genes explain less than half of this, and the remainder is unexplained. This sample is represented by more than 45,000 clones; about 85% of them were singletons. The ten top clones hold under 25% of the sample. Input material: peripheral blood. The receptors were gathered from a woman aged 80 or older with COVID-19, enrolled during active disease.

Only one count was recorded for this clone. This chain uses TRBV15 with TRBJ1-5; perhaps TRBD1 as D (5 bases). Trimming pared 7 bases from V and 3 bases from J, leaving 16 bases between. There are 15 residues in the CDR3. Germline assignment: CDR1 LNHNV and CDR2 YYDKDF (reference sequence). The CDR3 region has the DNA TGTGCCACCAAGCCTCGGGGGGTGGACAATCAGCCCCAGCATTTT. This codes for CATKPRGVDNQPQHF.

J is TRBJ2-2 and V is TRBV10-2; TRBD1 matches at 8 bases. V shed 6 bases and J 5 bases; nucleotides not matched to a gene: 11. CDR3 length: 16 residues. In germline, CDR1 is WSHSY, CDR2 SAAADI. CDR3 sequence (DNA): TGCGCCAGCAGCCTCACGTCGGACAGGGTGACCGGGGAGCTGTTTTTT. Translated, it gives CASSLTSDRVTGELFF.

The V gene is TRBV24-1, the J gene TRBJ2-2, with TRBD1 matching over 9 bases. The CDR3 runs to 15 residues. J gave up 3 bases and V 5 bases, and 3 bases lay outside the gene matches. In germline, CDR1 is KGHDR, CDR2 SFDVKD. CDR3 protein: CATSARDRDTGELFF. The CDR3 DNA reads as TGTGCCACCAGTGCCCGGGACAGGGACACCGGGGAGCTGTTTTTT.

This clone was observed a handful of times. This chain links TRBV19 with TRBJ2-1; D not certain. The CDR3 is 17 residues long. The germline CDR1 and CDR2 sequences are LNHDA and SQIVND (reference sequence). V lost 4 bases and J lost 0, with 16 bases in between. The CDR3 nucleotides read TGTGCCAGTAGTACTACCCTAATAAGGAGCTCCTACAATGAGCAGTTCTTC. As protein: CASSTTLIRSSYNEQFF.

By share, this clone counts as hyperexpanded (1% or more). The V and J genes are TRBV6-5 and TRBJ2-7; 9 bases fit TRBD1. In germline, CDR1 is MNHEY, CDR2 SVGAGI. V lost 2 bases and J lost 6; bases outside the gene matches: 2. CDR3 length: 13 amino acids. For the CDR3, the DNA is TGTGCCAGCAGTTACGGGACAGGGTTCGAGCAGTACTTC. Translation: CASSYGTGFEQYF.

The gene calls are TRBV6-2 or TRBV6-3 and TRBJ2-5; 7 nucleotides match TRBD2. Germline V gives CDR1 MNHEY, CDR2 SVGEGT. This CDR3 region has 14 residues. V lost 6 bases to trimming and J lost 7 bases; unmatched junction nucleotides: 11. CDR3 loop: CASRPPGEGATQYF. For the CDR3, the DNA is TGTGCCAGCAGGCCTCCGGGGGAGGGCGCGACCCAGTACTTC.

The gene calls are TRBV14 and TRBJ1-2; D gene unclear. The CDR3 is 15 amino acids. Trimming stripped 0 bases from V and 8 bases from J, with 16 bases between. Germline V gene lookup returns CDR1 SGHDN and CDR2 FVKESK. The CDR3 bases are TGTGCCAGCAGCCAAGATACCGCAACAGCTTGGGGCTACACCTTC. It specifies CASSQDTATAWGYTF.

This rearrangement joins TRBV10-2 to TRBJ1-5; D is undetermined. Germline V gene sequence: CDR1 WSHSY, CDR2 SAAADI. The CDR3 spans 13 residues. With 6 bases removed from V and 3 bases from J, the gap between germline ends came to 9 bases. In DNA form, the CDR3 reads TGCGCCAGCAGGGCCCAATTCAATCAGCCCCAGCATTTT. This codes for CASRAQFNQPQHF.

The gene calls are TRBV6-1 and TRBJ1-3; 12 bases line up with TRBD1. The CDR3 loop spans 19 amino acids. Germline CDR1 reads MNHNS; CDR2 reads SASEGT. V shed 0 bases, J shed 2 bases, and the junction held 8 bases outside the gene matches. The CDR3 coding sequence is TGTGCCAGCAGTGAAGCCGGGACAGGGGGCGCGGGGCCTGGAAACACCATATATTTT. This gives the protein CASSEAGTGGAGPGNTIYF.

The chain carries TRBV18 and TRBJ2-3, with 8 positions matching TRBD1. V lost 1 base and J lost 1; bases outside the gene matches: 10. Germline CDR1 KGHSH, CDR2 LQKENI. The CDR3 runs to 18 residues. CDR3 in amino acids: CASSPRTGGQGGTDTQYF. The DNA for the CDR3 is TGTGCCAGCTCACCACGAACGGGCGGACAGGGAGGCACAGATACGCAGTATTTT.

CDR3 sequence: CASSIAGGTNTEAFF. The CDR3 DNA follows: TGTGCCAGTAGTATAGCAGGGGGAACGAACACTGAAGCTTTCTTT. The J gene is TRBJ1-1, the V gene TRBV19; 7 bases line up with TRBD1. The germline V gene encodes CDR1 LNHDA and CDR2 SQIVND (reference sequence). The CDR3 length is 15 residues. V shed 1 base, J shed 1 base, and the junction held 3 bases outside the gene matches. Based on the CDR3 plus reference TRBV19 and TRBJ1-1, the full variable domain is DGGITQSPKYLFRKEGQNVTLSCEQNLNHDAMYWYRQDPGQGLRLIYYSQIVNDFQKGDIAEGYSVSREKKESFPLTVTSAQKNPTAFYLCASSIAGGTNTEAFFGQGTRLTVV.

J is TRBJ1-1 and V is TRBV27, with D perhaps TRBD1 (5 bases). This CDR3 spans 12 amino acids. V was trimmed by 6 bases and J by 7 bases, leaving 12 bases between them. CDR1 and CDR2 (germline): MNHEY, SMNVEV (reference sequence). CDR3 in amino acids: CASRDRYLEAFF. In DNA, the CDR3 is TGTGCCAGCAGAGACAGATACCTTGAAGCTTTCTTT.

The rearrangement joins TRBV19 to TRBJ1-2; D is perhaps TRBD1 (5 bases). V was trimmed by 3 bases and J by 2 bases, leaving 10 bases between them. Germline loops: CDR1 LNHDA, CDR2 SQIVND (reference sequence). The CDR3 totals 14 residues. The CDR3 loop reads CASSISGINYGYTF. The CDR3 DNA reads TGTGCCAGTAGTATTTCAGGGATCAACTATGGCTACACCTTC. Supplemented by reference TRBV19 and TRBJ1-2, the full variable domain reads DGGITQSPKYLFRKEGQNVTLSCEQNLNHDAMYWYRQDPGQGLRLIYYSQIVNDFQKGDIAEGYSVSREKKESFPLTVTSAQKNPTAFYLCASSISGINYGYTFGSGTRLTVV.

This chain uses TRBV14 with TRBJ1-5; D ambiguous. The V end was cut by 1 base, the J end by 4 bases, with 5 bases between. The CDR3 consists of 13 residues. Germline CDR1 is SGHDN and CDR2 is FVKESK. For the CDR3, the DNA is TGTGCCAGCAGCCAAGGAGAAAATCAGCCCCAGCATTTT. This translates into CASSQGENQPQHF.

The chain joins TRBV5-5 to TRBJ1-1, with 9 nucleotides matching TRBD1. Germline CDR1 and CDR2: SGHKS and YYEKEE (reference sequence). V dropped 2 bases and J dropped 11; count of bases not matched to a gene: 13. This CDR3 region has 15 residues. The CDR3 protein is CASSFRTGAGIAAFF. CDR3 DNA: TGTGCCAGCAGCTTCCGGACAGGGGCGGGTATAGCGGCTTTCTTT.

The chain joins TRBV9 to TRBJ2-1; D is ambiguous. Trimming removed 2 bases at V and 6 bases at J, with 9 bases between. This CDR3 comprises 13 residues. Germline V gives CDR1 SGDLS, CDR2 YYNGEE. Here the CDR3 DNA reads TGTGCCAGCAGCGTCACCATTAGCAATGAGCAGTTCTTC. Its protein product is CASSVTISNEQFF.

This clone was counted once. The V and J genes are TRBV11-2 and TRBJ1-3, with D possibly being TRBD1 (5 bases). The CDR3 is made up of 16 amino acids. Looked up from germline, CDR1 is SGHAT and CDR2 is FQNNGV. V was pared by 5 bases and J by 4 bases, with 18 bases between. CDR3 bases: TGTGCCAGCAGCCGAACGACAGCGAACCTGGGAAACACCATATATTTT. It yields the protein CASSRTTANLGNTIYF.

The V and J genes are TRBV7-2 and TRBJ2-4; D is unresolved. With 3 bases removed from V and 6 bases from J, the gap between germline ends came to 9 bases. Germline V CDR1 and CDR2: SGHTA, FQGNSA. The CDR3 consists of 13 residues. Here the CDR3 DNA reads TGTGCCAGCAGCTTTAGGAACAGAAACATTCAGTACTTC. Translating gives CASSFRNRNIQYF.

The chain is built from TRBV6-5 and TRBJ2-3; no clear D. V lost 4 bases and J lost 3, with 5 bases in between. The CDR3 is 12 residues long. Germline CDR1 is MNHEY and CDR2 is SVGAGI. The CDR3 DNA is TGTGCCAGCAGTTCATCAACAGATACGCAGTATTTT. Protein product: CASSSSTDTQYF.

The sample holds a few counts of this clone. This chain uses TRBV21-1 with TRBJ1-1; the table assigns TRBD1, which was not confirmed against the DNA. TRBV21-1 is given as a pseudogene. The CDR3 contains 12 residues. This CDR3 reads CARTGMNTEAFF. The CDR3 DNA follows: TGTGCCAGAACAGGGATGAACACTGAAGCTTTCTTT.

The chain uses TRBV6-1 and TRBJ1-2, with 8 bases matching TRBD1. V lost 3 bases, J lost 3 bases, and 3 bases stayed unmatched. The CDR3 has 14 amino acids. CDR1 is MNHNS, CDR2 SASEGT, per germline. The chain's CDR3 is CASSDRGQDYGYTF. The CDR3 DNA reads TGTGCCAGCAGTGACAGGGGGCAAGACTATGGCTACACCTTC.

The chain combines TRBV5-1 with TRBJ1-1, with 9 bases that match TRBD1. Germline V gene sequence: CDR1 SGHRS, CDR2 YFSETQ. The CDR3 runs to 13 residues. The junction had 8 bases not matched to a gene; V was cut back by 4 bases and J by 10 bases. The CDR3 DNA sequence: TGCGCCAGCAGCCCGGGACAGGGAGCGGGAGCTTTCTTT. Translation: CASSPGQGAGAFF.

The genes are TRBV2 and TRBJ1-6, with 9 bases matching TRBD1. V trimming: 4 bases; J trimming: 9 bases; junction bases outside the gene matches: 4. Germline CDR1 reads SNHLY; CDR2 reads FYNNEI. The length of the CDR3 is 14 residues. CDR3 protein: CASSGQGEASPLHF. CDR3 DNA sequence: TGTGCCAGCAGTGGACAGGGGGAGGCTTCACCCCTCCACTTT.

CDR3 sequence (DNA): TGTGCCAGCAGCTTATGGGACAGGGGGTCCCAAGAGACCCAGTACTTC. Translated: CASSLWDRGSQETQYF. This rearrangement joins TRBV7-2 to TRBJ2-5; 11 nucleotides align to TRBD1. Germline V gene data show CDR1 as SGHTA and CDR2 as FQGNSA. CDR3 length equals 16 residues. J lost 1 base, V lost 2 bases, and 3 bases had no gene match. Together with reference TRBV7-2 and TRBJ2-5, the CDR3 gives the full variable domain: GAGVSQSPSNKVTEKGKDVELRCDPISGHTALYWYRQSLGQGLEFLIYFQGNSAPDKSGLPSDRFSAERTGGSVSTLTIQRTQQEDSAVYLCASSLWDRGSQETQYFGPGTRLLVL.